This T cell receptor (beta chain) was found in a study of cytomegalovirus exposure and HLA in healthy donors (dated by TCRdb to about 2017). Regarding the research as a whole: An earlier analysis of approximately 600 of the donors reported approximately 300 Gb of sequence data and more than 90 million unique TCR beta sequences from about 200 million T cells. In the later analysis, no new phenotypic data were used to find candidate immune exposures; instead, reliance was placed on TCR beta sequences and their occurrence across donors. In a later genetic analysis, genome-wide SNP genotypes for about 55% of the roughly 700 donors were used, and that subset was treated as a discovery cohort. The aim of the study was to test whether cataloging public T cell receptors could identify signatures of past pathogen exposure. Donor age, sex, ethnicity and CMV serostatus were compiled alongside the repertoire data. The study combined high-throughput TCR immunosequencing, statistical association of individual TCRs with disease status, and machine learning to predict cytomegalovirus infection status. An earlier analysis of around 640 of the donors used high-throughput TCR beta sequencing to judge whether each TCR beta V gene segment behaved as functional or pseudogenic. Typing coverage varied by locus: roughly 629-640 donors for A, B, C, DRB1 and DQB1; around 560 for DQA1; around 570 for DPA1; approximately 470 for DPB1. To study patterns of TCR occurrence, a later analysis re-analyzed previously published TCR beta repertoires from 500 to 850 donors and added high-resolution HLA genotyping. Because of strong linkage in the cohort, roughly five DR-DQ haplotypes were treated as single units for association and clustering. Among almost 400 genotyped donors of the cohort, an average of 235,054 unique TCR beta nucleotide sequences were sequenced per donor, around a sixth of them non-productive. HLA typing covered class I and class II loci at four-digit resolution. All discovery cohort repertoires had been generated using a single sequencing platform. The T cell repertoires of 666 subjects were profiled by immunosequencing and related to cytomegalovirus serostatus. Along with the approximately 700-subject first cohort, a separate validation cohort of roughly 110 different subjects was used. Of the roughly 430 genotyped donors, approximately 83% fell in the genetic ancestry cluster associated with self-reported Caucasian donors. An early release that covered roughly 600 HLA-typed donors contained approximately 300 gigabases of sequencing data and some 87 million unique TCR sequences.

With respect to this clone: Its antigen remains undetermined. Per-base quality was not reported, and no clone a single base away is much larger than it.

The full study reports these points: The sequencing pipeline was judged likely to have produced a cluster of highly shared sequence variants as a technical artifact. For the cohort, immune exposure information was limited to CMV serostatus. V-gene and J-gene trimming of TCR beta chains was associated with a missense DCLRE1C variant in a later genetic analysis, and the association was replicated in an independent cohort. Because counts were too low, around 18 rarely observed V segments, including chromosome 9 orphons, were left out of the earlier analysis of approximately 580 of the donors. The 87-base-pair reads could not distinguish some IMGT-functional V segments, including TRBV6-2 and TRBV6-3, so those segments were excluded. In vitro tests confirmed that a few of the cytomegalovirus-associated TCR beta chains recognize cytomegalovirus antigens. Assigning TCR associations to individual alleles was difficult when HLA alleles, especially DR and DQ, strongly co-occurred. A later analysis found that HLA-associated TCR beta chains were more clonally expanded and had lower generation probabilities than equally common non-associated chains. In a later analysis, TCR association rates were found to vary across HLA loci, with the most associated TCRs seen for DRB1 alleles and the fewest for HLA-C alleles. The study gave a list of 150 to 200 TCR beta chains associated with cytomegalovirus. Across donors, most TCR sequences were observed very rarely, whereas some public TCRs were present in many individuals. The classifier was reported to diagnose cytomegalovirus status with high specificity and sensitivity in both the original and validation cohorts. Only TCR beta chains were sequenced in this cohort, and the absence of alpha or paired-chain data limited detectable features. According to a later analysis, most CMV-associated TCR beta chains appeared to be HLA-restricted, and the HLA associations seemed to be driven largely by CMV exposure. Presence/absence analyses assumed roughly uniform sequencing depth across donors, an assumption that may not hold. Specific HLA alleles were associated with more than 15,000 TCR beta sequences at a false discovery rate of 0.05 in a later analysis. Several of the top co-occurrence clusters appeared to be linked to parvovirus B19, influenza, CMV and Epstein-Barr virus, according to a later analysis. Correlated functional status among segregating V segments might be attributable to linkage disequilibrium, but an unknown experimental factor could not be ruled out. The authors suggested that the approach could potentially be extended to other disease states and immunological phenotypes. A further reported finding was that TCR beta sequences accurately predicted the HLA-A and HLA-B alleles for most subjects in the first cohort. Because some donors lacked HLA typing at each locus, the association tests relied only on the typed subset. According to a later genetic analysis, donors in an Asian-associated ancestry cluster had fewer N-insertions in productive TCRs than the approximately 690-donor mean. An earlier analysis of roughly 570 of the donors showed that most TCR beta V segments appeared in productive rearrangements either about 90% or about 30% of the time, which broadly matched IMGT annotations.

The trim is 3 bases for V and 5 bases for J, with a gap of 16 bases between the germline ends. According to the germline V gene (reference sequence), CDR1 reads GTSNPN and CDR2 reads SVGIG. The CDR3, from cysteine to phenylalanine, totals 14 residues. Only the CDR3 region is kept as DNA, spanning 42 bases read in frame from base 1. The cohort consisted of 600 to 750 healthy bone marrow donors. All cohort members were sampled while nominally healthy, although unrecorded immune exposures were likely present. The donor tested CMV seropositive and was one of the 289 seropositive cohort members. A peripheral blood sample was provided by each donor, and peripheral blood mononuclear cells were used for TCR beta sequencing. The Qiagen DNeasy Blood Extraction Kit was used to extract genomic DNA from the blood cell samples. Library preparation used the immunoSEQ multiplex PCR assay. For the multiplex PCR, a mixture combining 60 forward primers for TCR Vbeta segments and 13 reverse primers for TCR Jbeta segments was used. The CDR3 region of rearranged TCR beta genes was amplified from genomic DNA with a multiplex PCR assay. Amplified TCR beta libraries were sequenced as 87-base-pair reads on the Illumina HiSeq System. Per the original workflow: A later analysis tallied 75 million to 85 million unique TCR beta chains across the roughly 610 repertoires, and some 12 million of those chains were shared by two or more donors. Raw reads were error-corrected and collapsed into unique sequences with a nearest-neighbor algorithm that merged closely related sequences to remove PCR and sequencing errors. CDR3 sequences were aligned to IMGT reference sequences to assign V, D and J gene segments. For a sequence to be retained, a match of at least six nucleotides was required to both a V gene segment and a J gene segment. Rearrangements were called productive when the CDR3 lacked stop codons and stayed in frame with V and J; all others were non-productive. CDR3 was defined according to IMGT convention as the region running from the second conserved V-encoded cysteine to the conserved J-encoded phenylalanine. The earlier analysis of 550 to 650 of the donors excluded any sequence lacking an unambiguous match to a single V gene segment. In an earlier analysis of several hundred of the donors, a V segment was called functional when productive rearrangements were above 56.7%, and segregating when the standard deviation between donors exceeded 5%. A statistical classification framework was built to diagnose cytomegalovirus status from the catalog of TCR beta chain sequences. A later analysis assigned V and J genes by comparing TCR nucleotide sequences with IMGT/GENE-DB human TR gene sequences. The TCRdist pipeline was used in a later analysis to assign CDR3 sequences and most-parsimonious VDJ recombination scenarios. A later analysis defined each TCR beta chain by its CDR3 amino acid sequence plus V-gene family, and excluded reads lacking a unique V-gene family. As a way to deal with suspected cross-contamination and a sequencing artifact, a later analysis dropped 450 to 600 nucleotide sequences that were highly shared and had low generation probability. A later analysis calculated a clonal expansion index for each public chain from normalized within-repertoire ranks of inferred template counts. In a later analysis, generation probabilities were computed using a VDJ recombination model fitted to out-of-frame rearrangements, and the results were checked against IGoR. In a later analysis, hypergeometric tests were used to score TCR-TCR, TCR-HLA and TCR-CMV co-occurrence, with a repertoire-size bias correction applied to TCR pairs. False discovery rates were estimated in a later analysis by permuting HLA or CMV assignments 20 times. A later analysis grouped co-occurring TCRs with DBSCAN, adding TCRdist sequence similarity when clustering within HLA-allele-positive subsets. Repertoires with fewer than 30,000 or more than 120,000 public chains, plus five repertoires with anomalous nucleotide sharing, were excluded from co-occurrence clustering. TCRdb stores this immuneACCESS table with in-frame sequences only. Part of the clones is absent; in the studies checked, under half of the shortfall reflects unresolved V genes, and no reason is known for the rest. V and J calls and clone size follow that table, whereas D and trimming were derived from the DNA. Here the sample has over 100,000 clones; about three quarters occur a single time. The top ten clones comprise less than 15% of the sample.

The sample was PBMCs. Recombination linked TRBV30 to TRBJ1-2, and the D gene may be TRBD1, 5 bases matching. The TCR sequence derives from a woman aged 35 to 49 in good health and CMV-seropositive. The DNA sequence follows: TGTGCCTGGAGCAATCGGGGGACGGTATATGGCTACACCTTC. This is translated as CAWSNRGTVYGYTF.